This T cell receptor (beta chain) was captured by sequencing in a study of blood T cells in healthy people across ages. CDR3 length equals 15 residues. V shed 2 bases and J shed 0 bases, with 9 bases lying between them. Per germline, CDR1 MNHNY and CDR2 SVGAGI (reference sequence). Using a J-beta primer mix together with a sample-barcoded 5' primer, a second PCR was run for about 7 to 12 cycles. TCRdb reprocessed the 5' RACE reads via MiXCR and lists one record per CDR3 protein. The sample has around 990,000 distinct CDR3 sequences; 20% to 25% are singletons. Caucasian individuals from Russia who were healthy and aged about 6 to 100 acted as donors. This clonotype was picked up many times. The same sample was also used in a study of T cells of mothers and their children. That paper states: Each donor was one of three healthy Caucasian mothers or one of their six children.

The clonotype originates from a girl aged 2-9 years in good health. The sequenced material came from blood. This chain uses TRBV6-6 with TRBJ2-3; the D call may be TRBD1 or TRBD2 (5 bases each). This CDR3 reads CASSYGRGSTDTQYF. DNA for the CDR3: TGTGCCAGCAGTTACGGACGGGGCAGCACAGATACGCAGTATTTT.